A single TCR beta chain is shown here with its context. The sample originates from a study of blood T cell repertoires in COVID-19. The wider study: There were acute and convalescent COVID-19 samples, and they came from the United States, Italy and Spain.

Per the study methods: Reference gene primer amplification in the assay estimated nucleated cell counts. Clones were read by immunoSEQ multiplex PCR, and TCRdb kept only the in-frame ones, dropping some. That table furnishes V, J and clone size, whereas the DNA furnished D and trimming. The sample lists around 330,000 clones; around 90% were seen once. Cohort assignment relied on participant-reported clinical history. The CDR3 has 13 amino acids. The V gene lost 2 bases and the J gene lost 7 bases, with 11 bases spanning the gap. Germline V gene data show CDR1 as KGHSH and CDR2 as LQKENI. This chain uses TRBV18 with TRBJ2-5; no firm D call. The sequenced sample was PBMCs or T cells enriched from blood (not recorded which). This TCR was recovered from a woman aged 18 to 35 who had recovered from COVID-19. The CDR3 coding sequence is TGTGCCAGCTCACCAGCGCTTACGGGGACCCAGTACTTC. Its protein product is CASSPALTGTQYF.